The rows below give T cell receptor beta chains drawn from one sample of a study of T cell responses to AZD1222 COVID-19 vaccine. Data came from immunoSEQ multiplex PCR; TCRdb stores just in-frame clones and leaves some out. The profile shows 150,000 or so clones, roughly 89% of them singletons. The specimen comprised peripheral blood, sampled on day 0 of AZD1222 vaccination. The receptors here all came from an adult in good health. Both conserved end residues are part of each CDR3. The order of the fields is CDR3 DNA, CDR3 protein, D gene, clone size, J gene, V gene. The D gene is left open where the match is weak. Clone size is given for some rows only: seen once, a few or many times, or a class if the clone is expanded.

CDR3 DNA: TGTGCCAGCAGTTTGGGCCACCTAGGGAGGTCAAGACAAGTGGGGCCCCAGCATTTT
CDR3 protein: CASSLGHLGRSRQVGPQHF
D gene: -
clone size: -
J gene: TRBJ1-5
V gene: TRBV28

CDR3 DNA: TGTGCCAGCATAAAAGTCGAGCGGGAGGGTTGGTCATCCTACGAGCAGTACTTC
CDR3 protein: CASIKVEREGWSSYEQYF
D gene: -
clone size: once
J gene: TRBJ2-7
V gene: TRBV21-1

CDR3 DNA: TGTGCCAGCACCCCCCATGGACAGCTCAATCAGCCCCAGCATTTT
CDR3 protein: CASTPHGQLNQPQHF
D gene: -
clone size: -
J gene: TRBJ1-5
V gene: TRBV6-2/TRBV6-3

CDR3 DNA: TGTGCCAGTAGTCCGGACAGGGGTAGGGTGGTCGCCGGGGAGCTGTTTTTT
CDR3 protein: CASSPDRGRVVAGELFF
D gene: TRBD1
clone size: -
J gene: TRBJ2-2
V gene: TRBV19

CDR3 DNA: TGTGCCAGCAGTTTCTTCTCGGGAGGTTCGGTCGAGCAGTACTTC
CDR3 protein: CASSFFSGGSVEQYF
D gene: TRBD2
clone size: -
J gene: TRBJ2-7
V gene: TRBV28

CDR3 DNA: TGTGCCAGCAGCTCAACAGGGGTGTGGGGCTACACCTTC
CDR3 protein: CASSSTGVWGYTF
D gene: TRBD1
clone size: -
J gene: TRBJ1-2
V gene: TRBV28

CDR3 DNA: TGTGCCAGCACCCATGGTGAGACCCAGTACTTC
CDR3 protein: CASTHGETQYF
D gene: -
clone size: few
J gene: TRBJ2-5
V gene: TRBV5-5

CDR3 DNA: TGTGCCAGTAGGGGACAGGGCTACACTGAAGCTTTCTTT
CDR3 protein: CASRGQGYTEAFF
D gene: TRBD1
clone size: -
J gene: TRBJ1-1
V gene: TRBV19

CDR3 DNA: TGTGCCAGCAGTGACAGGGGTCGCAATCAGCCCCAGCATTTT
CDR3 protein: CASSDRGRNQPQHF
D gene: -
clone size: -
J gene: TRBJ1-5
V gene: TRBV2

CDR3 DNA: TGTGCCAGCAGCGTTACTAGCGGGTCCAAAAACATTCAGTACTTC
CDR3 protein: CASSVTSGSKNIQYF
D gene: TRBD2
clone size: once
J gene: TRBJ2-4
V gene: TRBV6-5

CDR3 DNA: TGTGCCAGCAGCCATGCAGGGGTTGGGAAGGAAAAACTGTTTTTT
CDR3 protein: CASSHAGVGKEKLFF
D gene: -
clone size: -
J gene: TRBJ1-4
V gene: TRBV7-9

CDR3 DNA: TGTGCCATAGGGACGACCCCCAACAAGGGGTACGAGCAGTACTTC
CDR3 protein: CAIGTTPNKGYEQYF
D gene: -
clone size: -
J gene: TRBJ2-7
V gene: TRBV10-3

CDR3 DNA: TGTGCCAGCAGCCTCATGGGGCTAGACTCCTACGAGCAGTACTTC
CDR3 protein: CASSLMGLDSYEQYF
D gene: -
clone size: -
J gene: TRBJ2-7
V gene: TRBV11-1

CDR3 DNA: TGTGCCAGCAGTGAAAACAGGGCTGGCTACACCTTC
CDR3 protein: CASSENRAGYTF
D gene: -
clone size: once
J gene: TRBJ1-2
V gene: TRBV2

CDR3 DNA: TGTGCCAGCAGCGTAGGTGGAGCGGAGACCCAGTACTTC
CDR3 protein: CASSVGGAETQYF
D gene: -
clone size: -
J gene: TRBJ2-5
V gene: TRBV9

CDR3 DNA: TGTGCCAGCAGCTTTCAGGGGGAAGCTTTCTTT
CDR3 protein: CASSFQGEAFF
D gene: -
clone size: -
J gene: TRBJ1-1
V gene: TRBV7-9

CDR3 DNA: TGTGCCAGCAGTCCCGGCCCACCAACCGGGGAGCTGTTTTTT
CDR3 protein: CASSPGPPTGELFF
D gene: -
clone size: -
J gene: TRBJ2-2
V gene: TRBV7-2

CDR3 DNA: TGTGCCAGCAGCCGGGACGTGGTAGGGATCTACAATGAGCAGTTCTTC
CDR3 protein: CASSRDVVGIYNEQFF
D gene: -
clone size: -
J gene: TRBJ2-1
V gene: TRBV5-6

CDR3 DNA: TGTGCCAGCAGCCCCATACTAGCGGGAGGGCGGGAGACCCAGTACTTC
CDR3 protein: CASSPILAGGRETQYF
D gene: TRBD2
clone size: -
J gene: TRBJ2-5
V gene: TRBV3-1/TRBV3-2

CDR3 DNA: TGTGCCAGCGGGTCAGGGGATTATAATTCACCCCTCCACTTT
CDR3 protein: CASGSGDYNSPLHF
D gene: -
clone size: -
J gene: TRBJ1-6
V gene: TRBV6-5

CDR3 DNA: TGTGCCAGCCGGAGCTATGGCTACACCTTC
CDR3 protein: CASRSYGYTF
D gene: -
clone size: -
J gene: TRBJ1-2
V gene: TRBV19

CDR3 DNA: TGTGCCAGCAGCCCGAACAGGGGGGTGAACACTGAAGCTTTCTTT
CDR3 protein: CASSPNRGVNTEAFF
D gene: TRBD1
clone size: -
J gene: TRBJ1-1
V gene: TRBV7-2

CDR3 DNA: TGTGCCAGCAGTTTCACTAATTCTGGGGCCAACGTCCTGACTTTC
CDR3 protein: CASSFTNSGANVLTF
D gene: -
clone size: -
J gene: TRBJ2-6
V gene: TRBV28

CDR3 DNA: TGTGCCAGCTCACCAGAGGGCTATGGCTACACCTTC
CDR3 protein: CASSPEGYGYTF
D gene: -
clone size: -
J gene: TRBJ1-2
V gene: TRBV18

CDR3 DNA: TGTGCCAGCAGTTTAGGGGACCTGGGCTACACCTTC
CDR3 protein: CASSLGDLGYTF
D gene: -
clone size: -
J gene: TRBJ1-2
V gene: TRBV12-3/TRBV12-4

CDR3 DNA: TGTGCCTCGAGCACAGGGCCCGGAAACACCATATATTTT
CDR3 protein: CASSTGPGNTIYF
D gene: -
clone size: -
J gene: TRBJ1-3
V gene: TRBV28

CDR3 DNA: TGTGCCAGCAGCTTTAACGCCGGAGGGGGCACAGATACGCAGTATTTT
CDR3 protein: CASSFNAGGGTDTQYF
D gene: -
clone size: -
J gene: TRBJ2-3
V gene: TRBV7-3

CDR3 DNA: TGTGCCAGCAGCCAAGAGGAGACCCTGACAAGCCAACTGTTTTTT
CDR3 protein: CASSQEETLTSQLFF
D gene: -
clone size: -
J gene: TRBJ1-4
V gene: TRBV4-2

CDR3 DNA: TGTGCCAGCAGTAGGATACCCAGGGTCAAAAACATTCAGTACTTC
CDR3 protein: CASSRIPRVKNIQYF
D gene: -
clone size: -
J gene: TRBJ2-4
V gene: TRBV6-2/TRBV6-3